These 28 T cell receptor beta chains were all obtained from the same sample, sequenced in a study of T-cell memory formation after mild COVID-19. TCRdb independently ran MiXCR on the 5' RACE reads; one entry per CDR3 protein. The sample lists roughly 130,000 distinct CDR3 sequences; roughly 15% were seen once. What was sequenced was PBMCs or a T cell subset sorted from them (not recorded which). The receptors originated from an adult woman who had mild COVID-19 (a few samples of this study predate the infection). Cell type and time point are not known.

The chain is built from TRBV5-1 and TRBJ1-2; D is unclear. CDR1 and CDR2 (germline): SGHRS, YFSETQ. This CDR3 has 14 amino acids. Trimming left V 4 bases short and J 6 bases short, with 16 bases between. The CDR3, as DNA: TGCGCCAGCAGCCCGGGATCAAGAGGAAATGGCTACACCTTC. Residues: CASSPGSRGNGYTF.

In DNA form, the CDR3 reads TGTGCCAGCAGCCTCGGACTAGCGACGTTGTCGGATGAGCAGTTCTTC. Its protein is CASSLGLATLSDEQFF. This chain links TRBV3-1 with TRBJ2-1, with TRBD2 matching 9 bases. The CDR3 extends over 16 amino acids. The junction had 12 bases not matched to a gene; V was cut back by 4 bases and J by 8 bases. Germline V gene lookup returns CDR1 LGHDT and CDR2 YNNKEL (reference sequence).

This clonotype was picked up a small number of times. The rearrangement links TRBV7-6 to TRBJ2-5, with TRBD2 matching over 9 bases. This CDR3 has 18 amino acids. Trimming cost V 0 bases and J 5 bases; bases outside gene matches: 13. The V gene's germline CDR1 is SGHVS and CDR2 FNYEAQ. The CDR3 loop reads CASSLALLWREGVETQYF. CDR3 in DNA: TGTGCCAGCAGCTTAGCCCTACTGTGGCGGGAGGGCGTGGAGACCCAGTACTTC.

The rearrangement joins TRBV18 to TRBJ2-5, with 7 bases lining up with TRBD1. J gave up 1 base and V 2 bases, and 10 bases lay outside the gene matches. The CDR3 length is 17 residues. The germline CDR1 and CDR2 sequences are KGHSH and LQKENI. The CDR3 nucleotides are TGTGCCAGCTCACCAAGGCTTCCGGGACAGACCCAAGAGACCCAGTACTTC. Residues: CASSPRLPGQTQETQYF.

This clonotype was picked up a small number of times. V and J are TRBV20-1 and TRBJ1-1; no clear D gene. CDR3 length: 12 residues. V dropped 3 bases and J dropped 1 base, with 6 bases sitting between them. In germline, CDR1 is DFQATT, CDR2 SNEGSKA (reference sequence). CDR3 in amino acids: CSARAPNTEAFF. DNA for the CDR3: TGCAGTGCTAGGGCCCCGAACACTGAAGCTTTCTTT.

By proportion, this clonotype is medium-sized. The J gene is TRBJ2-7, the V gene TRBV2; D might be TRBD2 (6 bases). Trimming took 6 bases from V and 4 from J, leaving 13 bases between them. CDR3 length: 13 residues. Germline CDR1 is SNHLY and CDR2 is FYNNEI. The CDR3 region has the DNA TGTGCCAGCAGCGGAGGGGTCTCTTACGAGCAGTACTTC. Residues: CASSGGVSYEQYF.

This chain joins TRBV29-1 and TRBJ2-5; maybe TRBD1 (6 bases). The germline V and J ends were trimmed by 7 bases and 4 bases, with 13 bases remaining between them. CDR1 is SQVTM and CDR2 is ANQGSEA in the germline V gene. The length of the CDR3 is 12 residues. The CDR3 here is CSAEPRGETQYF. DNA for the CDR3: TGCAGCGCCGAACCCAGGGGAGAGACCCAGTACTTC. The full variable domain, in which reference TRBV29-1 and TRBJ2-5 provide the parts outside the CDR3, is SAVISQKPSRDICQRGTSLTIQCQVDSQVTMMFWYRQQPGQSLTLIATANQGSEATYESGFVIDKFPISRPNLTFSTLTVSNMSPEDSSIYLCSAEPRGETQYFGPGTRLLVL.

The J gene is TRBJ1-2, the V gene TRBV4-3; possibly TRBD1 for D (5 bases). This CDR3 region has 19 residues. Looked up from germline, CDR1 is LGHNA and CDR2 is YSLEER. Trimming pared 0 bases from V and 4 bases from J, leaving 24 bases between. CDR3 loop: CASSQDFDSEQEYTYGYTF. The CDR3 coding sequence is TGCGCCAGCAGCCAAGATTTTGACAGCGAGCAAGAATATACCTATGGCTACACCTTC.

There are a few counts of this clonotype. The rearrangement uses TRBV12-3 or TRBV12-4 and TRBJ2-5; no definite D call. V dropped 2 bases and J dropped 3 bases, with 10 bases sitting between them. This CDR3 spans 14 amino acids. CDR3 coding DNA: TGTGCCAGCAGTTTAAACCCTTTGAAAGAGACCCAGTACTTC. Protein: CASSLNPLKETQYF.

This clonotype has at least ten counts. The J gene is TRBJ2-7, the V gene TRBV12-3 or TRBV12-4; a possible D gene is TRBD1 (6 bases). Trimming pared 6 bases from V and 0 bases from J, leaving 12 bases between. This CDR3 comprises 14 residues. For the CDR3, the DNA is TGTGCCAGCAGCAAGACAGGTTACTCCTACGAGCAGTACTTC. Translation gives CASSKTGYSYEQYF.

This chain joins TRBV19 and TRBJ2-7; D ambiguous. V lost 3 bases to trimming and J lost 3 bases, with 9 bases between them. The CDR3 sequence is 13 residues long. Germline V CDR1 and CDR2: LNHDA, SQIVND (reference sequence). The CDR3 loop is CASSIWQNYEQYF. CDR3 coding DNA: TGTGCCAGTAGTATTTGGCAGAACTACGAGCAGTACTTC.

This chain connects TRBV7-8 to TRBJ2-5, with 10 bases fitting TRBD2. CDR1 SGHVS and CDR2 FQNEAQ come from the germline V gene. This CDR3 region has 19 residues. After removal of 0 bases from V and 3 bases from J, the junction contained 13 bases not matched to a gene. CDR3 sequence reads: CASSLASLGIAGGEETQYF. CDR3 DNA: TGTGCCAGCAGCTTAGCGTCCCTCGGGATAGCGGGGGGAGAAGAGACCCAGTACTTC.

This clonotype was detected only a few times. The chain carries TRBV25-1 and TRBJ2-4, with 7 positions matching TRBD1. The germline gives CDR1 MGHDK, CDR2 SYGVNS. J was trimmed by 8 bases and V by 4 bases; bases with no gene match: 8. This CDR3 has 14 residues. CDR3 coding DNA: TGTGCCAGCAGTGCGACAGGGCCCGTGGACATTCAGTACTTC. Protein: CASSATGPVDIQYF.

This clonotype was found many times. The chain has TRBV9 and TRBJ1-4, with D hard to call. The V and J ends lost 0 bases and 1 base respectively, with 4 bases between them. Germline CDR1 and CDR2: SGDLS and YYNGEE. The CDR3 extends over 14 amino acids. The CDR3 DNA is TGTGCCAGCAGCGTAGACGAAACTAATGAAAAACTGTTTTTT. Translation: CASSVDETNEKLFF.

This clonotype was seen more than once but under ten times. This chain uses TRBV5-1 with TRBJ2-4; D is uncertain. The CDR3 loop spans 14 amino acids. With 4 bases removed from V and 6 bases from J, the gap between germline ends came to 14 bases. The V gene's germline CDR1 is SGHRS and CDR2 YFSETQ. The CDR3 DNA sequence: TGCGCCAGCAGCCCTGGACCCCCCTCAAACATTCAGTACTTC. Its translation is CASSPGPPSNIQYF.

The chain uses TRBV6-5 and TRBJ2-1, with 7 bases matching TRBD2. The V gene end was trimmed by 2 bases and the J gene end by 6 bases; junction bases not matched to a gene: 13. Germline V gene sequence: CDR1 MNHEY, CDR2 SVGAGI. This CDR3 contains 17 residues. The CDR3 coding sequence is TGTGCCAGCAGTTACACCAACTCGGGGGGACTTGTCAATGAGCAGTTCTTC. Translated: CASSYTNSGGLVNEQFF.

The chain combines TRBV29-1 with TRBJ2-7; TRBD2 matches at 8 bases. The germline V gene has CDR1 SQVTM and CDR2 ANQGSEA. The CDR3 is 14 amino acids. V lost 7 bases, J lost 2 bases, and 10 bases stayed unmatched. The CDR3 sequence is CSAVREGVPYEQYF. DNA of the CDR3: TGCAGCGCTGTCCGGGAGGGGGTACCCTACGAGCAGTACTTC.

The chain couples TRBV5-1 to TRBJ2-7; 8 bases are a match to TRBD1. The junction had 4 bases not matched to a gene; V was cut back by 0 bases and J by 2 bases. The germline V gene encodes CDR1 SGHRS and CDR2 YFSETQ. This CDR3 contains 15 residues. Here the CDR3 DNA reads TGCGCCAGCAGCTTGGGGGACAGGTCCACCTACGAGCAGTACTTC. It codes for CASSLGDRSTYEQYF.

This clonotype showed up just a few times. The chain uses TRBV13 and TRBJ1-2; TRBD1 might be the D (6 bases). The CDR3 length is 14 residues. Germline CDR1 reads PRHDT; CDR2 reads FYEKMQ (reference sequence). Trimming took 3 bases from V and 4 from J, leaving 12 bases between them. The CDR3 sequence is CASSLQGLGYGYTF. Written as DNA, the CDR3 is TGTGCCAGCAGCTTGCAGGGGTTAGGCTATGGCTACACCTTC.

The chain links TRBV6-1 to TRBJ1-6, with 7 bases identical to TRBD1. The J segment lost 5 bases and the V segment lost 7 bases, leaving 5 bases of the junction unmatched. The CDR3 consists of 14 residues. The germline CDR1 and CDR2 sequences are MNHNS and SASEGT. The CDR3, as DNA: TGTGCCAGCAAGAAACAGGGGAATAATTCACCCCTCCACTTT. Translation gives CASKKQGNNSPLHF.

The genes are TRBV7-8 and TRBJ2-3; the D is unclear. CDR1 is SGHVS, CDR2 FQNEAQ, per germline. The CDR3 length is 13 residues. Deletions cut 4 bases from V and 0 bases from J, with 5 bases between. The CDR3 here is CASSSLSTDTQYF. Written as DNA, the CDR3 is TGTGCCAGCAGCTCGCTCAGCACAGATACGCAGTATTTT.

This clonotype has just a few counts. The rearrangement uses TRBV15 and TRBJ2-5; 11 bases are a match to TRBD2. Trimming at V came to 1 base and at J to 7 bases, leaving 5 bases not matched to a gene. The CDR3 contains 15 residues. Germline CDR1 reads LNHNV; CDR2 reads YYDKDF (reference sequence). Here the CDR3 DNA reads TGTGCCACCAGCAGAGCTAGCGGGAGGAAGGGGACCCAGTACTTC. Protein sequence: CATSRASGRKGTQYF.

The chain joins TRBV7-6 to TRBJ2-6; D gene unclear. CDR3 length equals 16 residues. Germline V gene sequence: CDR1 SGHVS, CDR2 FNYEAQ. V was trimmed by 2 bases and J by 2 bases, leaving 10 bases between them. The CDR3: CASSLNTGPGANVLTF. CDR3 in DNA: TGTGCCAGCAGCTTAAATACTGGACCTGGGGCCAACGTCCTGACTTTC. Using reference TRBV7-6 and TRBJ2-6 for the parts outside the CDR3, the full variable domain is GAGVSQSPRYKVTKRGQDVALRCDPISGHVSLYWYRQALGQGPEFLTYFNYEAQQDKSGLPNDRFSAERPEGSISTLTIQRTEQRDSAMYRCASSLNTGPGANVLTFGAGSRLTVL.

J is TRBJ1-5 and V is TRBV27; D is uncertain. CDR1 is MNHEY, CDR2 SMNVEV, per germline (reference sequence). The CDR3 length is 12 residues. The V end was cut by 5 bases, the J end by 3 bases, with 5 bases between. The CDR3 DNA sequence: TGTGCCAGCAGTCTGCTCAATCAGCCCCAGCATTTT. This sequence encodes CASSLLNQPQHF.

Only a few counts were recorded for this clonotype. V gene TRBV5-1 combines with J gene TRBJ2-2, with unresolved D. Trimming shortened V by 2 bases and J by 6 bases, and 11 bases separated the two germline ends. This CDR3 contains 14 residues. CDR1 is SGHRS and CDR2 is YFSETQ in the germline V gene. CDR3 coding DNA: TGCGCCAGCAGCTTATCAGGTTTGGCCGGGGAGCTGTTTTTT. Protein product: CASSLSGLAGELFF.

This clonotype was seen repeatedly, ten times or more. This chain connects TRBV6-5 to TRBJ2-7; D is perhaps TRBD2 (6 bases). Germline lookup yields CDR1 MNHEY and CDR2 SVGAGI. V gave up 0 bases and J gave up 4 bases, with 19 bases separating them. The CDR3 length is 17 residues. The CDR3 nucleotides read TGTGCCAGCAGTTACTCGACGCGGGATATTCTTCTGTACGAGCAGTACTTC. Translated: CASSYSTRDILLYEQYF.

This clonotype was detected many times. The chain couples TRBV24-1 to TRBJ2-3; no definite D call. V was pared by 4 bases and J by 2 bases, with 15 bases between. Germline loops: CDR1 KGHDR, CDR2 SFDVKD. The CDR3 sequence is 16 residues long. In DNA form, the CDR3 reads TGTGCCACCAGTGACCCTCGGTCAGGCGACACAGATACGCAGTATTTT. Protein: CATSDPRSGDTDTQYF.

This clonotype was counted ten times or more. This chain connects TRBV5-1 to TRBJ2-2; D gene ambiguous. The germline CDR1 and CDR2 sequences are SGHRS and YFSETQ. The CDR3 consists of 11 residues. V shed 2 bases and J shed 8 bases, with 4 bases lying between them. The CDR3 coding sequence is TGCGCCAGCAGCTTACAGGGGGAGCTGTTTTTT. This translates into CASSLQGELFF.